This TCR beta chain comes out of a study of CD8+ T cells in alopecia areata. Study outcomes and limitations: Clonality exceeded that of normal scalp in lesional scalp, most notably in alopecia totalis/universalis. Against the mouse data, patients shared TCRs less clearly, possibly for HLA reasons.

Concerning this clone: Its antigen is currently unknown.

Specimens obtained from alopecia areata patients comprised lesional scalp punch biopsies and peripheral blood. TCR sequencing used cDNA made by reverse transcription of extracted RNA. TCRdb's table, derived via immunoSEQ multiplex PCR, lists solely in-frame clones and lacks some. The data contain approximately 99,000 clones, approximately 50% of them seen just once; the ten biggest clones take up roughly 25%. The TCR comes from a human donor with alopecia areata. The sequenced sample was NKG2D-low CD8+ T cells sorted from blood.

In DNA form, the CDR3 reads TGTGCCAGCAGCAAAGACGAGGTCCTTTACGAGCAGTACTTC. Residues: CASSKDEVLYEQYF. This rearrangement joins TRBV28 to TRBJ2-7; no reliable D call. Per the germline V gene, CDR1 is MDHEN and CDR2 is SYDVKM. The V end lost 6 bases, the J end lost 4 bases, and 16 bases lay between the germline ends. The CDR3 spans 14 residues. The complete variable domain, with remaining parts taken from reference TRBV28 and TRBJ2-7, reads DVKVTQSSRYLVKRTGEKVFLECVQDMDHENMFWYRQDPGLGLRLIYFSYDVKMKEKGDIPEGYSVSREKKERFSLILESASTNQTSMYLCASSKDEVLYEQYFGPGTRLTVT.